This T cell receptor beta chain was retrieved from a study of T cell responses to AZD1222 COVID-19 vaccine. Recipients boosted at about 4 weeks or about 12 weeks are pooled. Comments on this clone: What it recognizes is unknown.

Measured with immunoSEQ multiplex PCR; TCRdb has only the in-frame clones, and not every one. Here the sample spans 55,000 to 80,000 clones, roughly nine tenths being singletons. Germline V lookup: CDR1 SGDLS, CDR2 YYNGEE. The CDR3 has 14 amino acids. The V segment lost 2 bases and the J segment 7 bases; nucleotides outside the gene matches: 6. Study-wide results and limits: Spike was spanned by vaccine-associated CD4 TCRs, which were dominant at 160-218 and 743-854. Clonal diversity may have been underestimated, and the donors were mostly white British, with more females than males. Among AZD1222 vaccinees, only six were seropositive at baseline.

This material consisted of peripheral blood, taken 28 days after the second AZD1222 dose. This TCR came from an adult who received the AZD1222 COVID-19 vaccine. The chain combines TRBV9 with TRBJ2-1; 7 nucleotides match TRBD2. The CDR3 DNA reads TGTGCCAGCAGCGTCAGGTGGGAGGGGAATGAGCAGTTCTTC. Its translation is CASSVRWEGNEQFF.